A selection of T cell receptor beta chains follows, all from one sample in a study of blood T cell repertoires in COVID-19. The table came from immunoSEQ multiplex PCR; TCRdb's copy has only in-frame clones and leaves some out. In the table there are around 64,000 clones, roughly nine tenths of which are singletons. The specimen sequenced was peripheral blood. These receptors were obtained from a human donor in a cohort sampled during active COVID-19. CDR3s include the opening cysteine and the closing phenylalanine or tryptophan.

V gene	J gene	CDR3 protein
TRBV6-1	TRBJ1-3	CASSDRNSGNTIYF
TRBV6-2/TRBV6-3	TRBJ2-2	CASSYLRASGGTGELFF
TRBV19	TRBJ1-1	CASMGAGGAGAAFF
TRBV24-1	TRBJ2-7	CATTRLRPPTATYEQYF
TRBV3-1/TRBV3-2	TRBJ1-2	CASSQFQGAHGYTF
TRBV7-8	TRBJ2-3	CASSPPGGTDTQYF
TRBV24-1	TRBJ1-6	CATSDRTGSYNSPLHF
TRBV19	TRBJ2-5	CASSSSGGPGAQYF
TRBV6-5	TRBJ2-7	CASSPGLAIPIEQYF
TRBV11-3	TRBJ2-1	CASSFQGSYNEQFF
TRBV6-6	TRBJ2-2	CASGRQGSNTGELFF
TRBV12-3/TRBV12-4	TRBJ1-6	CASSLIKESPLHF
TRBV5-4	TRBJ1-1	CASSPGGTLDATEAFF
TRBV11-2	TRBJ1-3	CASSLDIGNTIYF
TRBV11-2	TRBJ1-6	CASSLAPNNSPLHF
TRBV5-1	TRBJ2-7	CASSSGTGISYEQYF
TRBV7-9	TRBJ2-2	CASSSRRLAGGLVGELFF
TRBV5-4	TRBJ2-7	CASSRDRDSIYEQYF
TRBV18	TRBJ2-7	CASPRRWEQYF
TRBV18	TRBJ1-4	CASSPQTGEKLFF
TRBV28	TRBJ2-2	CATVQGRINTGELFF
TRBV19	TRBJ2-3	CASSIYRGRADTQYF
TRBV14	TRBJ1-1	CASSREDRGWVEAFF
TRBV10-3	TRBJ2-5	CAISPQASEETQYF
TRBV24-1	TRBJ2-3	CATSDSGSRTDTQYF
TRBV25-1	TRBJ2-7	CATAGGGWEQYF
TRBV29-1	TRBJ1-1	CSVTRITEAFF
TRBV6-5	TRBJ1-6	CATGGKDNSPLHF
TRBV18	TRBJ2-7	CASSPVGQVTYEQYF
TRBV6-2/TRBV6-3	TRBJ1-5	CASSDRENQPQHF
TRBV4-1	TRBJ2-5	CASSHPGGGETQYF
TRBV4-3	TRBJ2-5	CASSPAGDRQETQYF
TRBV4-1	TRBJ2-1	CASSQEWLAGDLYNEQFF
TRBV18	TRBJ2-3	CASSSPEESDTQYF
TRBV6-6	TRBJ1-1	CASSSPLNTEAFF
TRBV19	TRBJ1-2	CASSFAASPIYGYTF
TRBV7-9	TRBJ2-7	CASSLSGQGFYEQYF
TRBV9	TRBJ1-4	CASSVGRGRDEKLFF
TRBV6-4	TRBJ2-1	CASSGQRQGEYNEQFF
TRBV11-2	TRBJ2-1	CASSQLPPTGIYNEQFF
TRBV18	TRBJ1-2	CASSPDRGGSYTF
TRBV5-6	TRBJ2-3	CASSLSRDPDTQYF
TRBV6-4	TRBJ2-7	CASSDSKGAGGCYEQYF
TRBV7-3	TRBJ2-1	CASSSESGGTVAEQFF